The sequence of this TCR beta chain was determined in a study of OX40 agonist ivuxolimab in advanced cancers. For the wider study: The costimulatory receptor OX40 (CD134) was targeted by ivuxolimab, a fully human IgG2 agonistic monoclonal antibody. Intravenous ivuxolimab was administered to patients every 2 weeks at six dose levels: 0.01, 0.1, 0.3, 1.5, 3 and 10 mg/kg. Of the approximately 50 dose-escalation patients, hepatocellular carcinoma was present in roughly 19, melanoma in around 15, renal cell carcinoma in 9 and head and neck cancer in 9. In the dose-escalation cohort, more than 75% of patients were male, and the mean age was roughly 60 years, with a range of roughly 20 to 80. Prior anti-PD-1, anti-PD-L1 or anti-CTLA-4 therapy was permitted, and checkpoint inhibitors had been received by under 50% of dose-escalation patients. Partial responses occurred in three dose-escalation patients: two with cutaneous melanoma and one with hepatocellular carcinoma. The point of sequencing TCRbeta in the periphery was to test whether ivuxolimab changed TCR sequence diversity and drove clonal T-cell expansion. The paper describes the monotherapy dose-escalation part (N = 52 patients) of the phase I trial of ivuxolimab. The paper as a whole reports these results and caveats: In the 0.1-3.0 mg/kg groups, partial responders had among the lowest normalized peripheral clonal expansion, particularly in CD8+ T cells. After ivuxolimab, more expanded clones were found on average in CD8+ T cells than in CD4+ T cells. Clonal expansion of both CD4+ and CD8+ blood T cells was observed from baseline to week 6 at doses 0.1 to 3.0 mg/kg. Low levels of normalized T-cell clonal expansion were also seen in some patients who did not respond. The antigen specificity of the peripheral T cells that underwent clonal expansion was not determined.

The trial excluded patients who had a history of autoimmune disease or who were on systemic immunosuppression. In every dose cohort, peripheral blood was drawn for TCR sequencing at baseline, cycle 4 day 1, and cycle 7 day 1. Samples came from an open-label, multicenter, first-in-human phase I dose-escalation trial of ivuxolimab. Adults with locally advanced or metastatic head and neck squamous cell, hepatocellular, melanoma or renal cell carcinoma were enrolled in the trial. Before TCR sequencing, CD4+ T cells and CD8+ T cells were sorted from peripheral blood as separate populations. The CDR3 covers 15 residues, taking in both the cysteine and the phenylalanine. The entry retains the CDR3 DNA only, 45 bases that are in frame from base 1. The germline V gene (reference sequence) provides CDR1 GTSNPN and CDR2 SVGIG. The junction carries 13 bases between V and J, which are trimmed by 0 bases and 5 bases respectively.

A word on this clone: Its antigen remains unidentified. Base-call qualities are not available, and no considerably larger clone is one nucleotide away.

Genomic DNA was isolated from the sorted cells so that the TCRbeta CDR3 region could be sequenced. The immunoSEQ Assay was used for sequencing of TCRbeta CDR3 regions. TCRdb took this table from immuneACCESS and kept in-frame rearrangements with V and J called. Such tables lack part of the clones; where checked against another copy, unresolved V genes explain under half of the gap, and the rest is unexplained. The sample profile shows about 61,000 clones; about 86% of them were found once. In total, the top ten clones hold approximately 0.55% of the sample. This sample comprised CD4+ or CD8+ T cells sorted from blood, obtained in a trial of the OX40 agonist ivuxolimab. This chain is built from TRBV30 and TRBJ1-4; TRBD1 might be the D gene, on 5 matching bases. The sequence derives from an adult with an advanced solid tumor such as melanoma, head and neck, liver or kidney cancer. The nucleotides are TGTGCCTGGAGTGTAGGGGCCAGAAAAAATGAAAAACTGTTTTTT. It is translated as CAWSVGARKNEKLFF.